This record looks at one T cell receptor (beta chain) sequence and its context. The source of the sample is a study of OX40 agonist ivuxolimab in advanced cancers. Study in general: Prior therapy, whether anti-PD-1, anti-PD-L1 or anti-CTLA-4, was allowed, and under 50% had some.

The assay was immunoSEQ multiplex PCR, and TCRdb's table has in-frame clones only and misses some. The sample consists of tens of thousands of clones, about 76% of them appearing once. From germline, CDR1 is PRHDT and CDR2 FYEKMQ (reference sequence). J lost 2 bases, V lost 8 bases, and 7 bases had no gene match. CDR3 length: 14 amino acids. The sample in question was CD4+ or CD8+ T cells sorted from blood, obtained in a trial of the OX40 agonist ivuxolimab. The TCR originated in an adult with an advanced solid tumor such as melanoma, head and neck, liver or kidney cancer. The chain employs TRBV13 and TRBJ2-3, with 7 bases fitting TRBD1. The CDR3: CASEETGNTDTQYF. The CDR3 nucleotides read TGTGCCAGCGAGGAGACAGGGAACACAGATACGCAGTATTTT.